This T cell receptor (beta chain) came from a study of CD8 T cells in Susac syndrome. CDR3 length: 14 residues. In germline, CDR1 is SGHTA, CDR2 FQGTGA. The V end was cut by 6 bases, the J end by 3 bases, with 14 bases between. Random hexamers were used to reverse transcribe the RNA input (about 0.5 to 1 ug). Each CDR3 protein is one row after TCRdb ran MiXCR on the immunoSEQ multiplex PCR reads. The repertoire holds 90,000 to 150,000 distinct CDR3 sequences, with 85% to 95% as singletons. This sequence originates from a human donor in good health. This chain links TRBV7-3 with TRBJ1-2; tentative D call: TRBD1 (5 bases). Sequencing was carried out using CD4+ T cells from PBMCs. In DNA form, the CDR3 reads TGTGCCAGCAGTCCAGGGAATTCGGACTATGGCTACACCTTC. The encoded protein is CASSPGNSDYGYTF.